This entry lists 26 T cell receptor beta chains sequenced from one sample in a study of blood T cell repertoires in COVID-19. The data were produced by immunoSEQ multiplex PCR, yet TCRdb's version contains in-frame clones alone and is incomplete. The sample carries fewer than 250,000 clones, 80% to 90% recorded once. The material sequenced was peripheral blood. Receptor source: a man aged 45-65 years with active or convalescent COVID-19.

V gene TRBV29-1 combines with J gene TRBJ2-2; D call uncertain. Germline CDR1 and CDR2: SQVTM and ANQGSEA. V was trimmed by 4 bases and J by 0 bases, leaving 9 bases between them. This CDR3 comprises 14 residues. The chain's CDR3 is CSVVWHPNTGELFF. In nucleotides, the CDR3 is TGCAGCGTTGTGTGGCACCCGAACACCGGGGAGCTGTTTTTT.

The DNA of the CDR3 is TGTGCCAGCAGCTTACTGGGGCGGATACGCACAGATACGCAGTATTTT. Residues: CASSLLGRIRTDTQYF. The chain joins TRBV11-2 to TRBJ2-3; weak D call: TRBD1 (5 bases). Per germline, CDR1 SGHAT and CDR2 FQNNGV. Trimming pared 2 bases from V and 1 base from J, leaving 13 bases between. This CDR3 is 16 amino acids long.

This clone occurred once. This sequence joins TRBV6-5 and TRBJ2-7; 10 nucleotides line up with TRBD1. Per germline, CDR1 MNHEY and CDR2 SVGAGI. The CDR3 totals 16 residues. Trimming cost V 2 bases and J 4 bases; bases outside gene matches: 8. CDR3 bases: TGTGCCAGCAGTTACGACAGGGACAGGGGAGGATACGAGCAGTACTTC. Translated: CASSYDRDRGGYEQYF.

This chain joins TRBV10-2 and TRBJ1-1, with 10 positions matching TRBD1. The CDR3 is 15 residues long. Germline V gene data show CDR1 as WSHSY and CDR2 as SAAADI. The V segment lost 6 bases and the J segment 0 bases; nucleotides outside the gene matches: 4. DNA for the CDR3: TGCGCCAGCAGCAGGGACAGGGGCCTGAACACTGAAGCTTTCTTT. It codes for CASSRDRGLNTEAFF.

The CDR3 loop is CASSPRGTPNQPQHF. The DNA for the CDR3 is TGTGCCAGCTCACCACGGGGGACACCGAATCAGCCCCAGCATTTT. V usage is TRBV18 and J usage is TRBJ1-5, with D possibly TRBD1 on 6 matching bases. Germline loops: CDR1 KGHSH, CDR2 LQKENI. With 1 base removed from V and 4 bases from J, the gap between germline ends came to 11 bases. The CDR3 runs to 15 residues.

This sequence joins TRBV11-2 and TRBJ1-2, with D tentatively TRBD1 (5 bases). This CDR3 is built from 12 residues. Trimming shortened V by 4 bases and J by 5 bases, and 8 bases separated the two germline ends. In germline, CDR1 is SGHAT, CDR2 FQNNGV. The CDR3 coding sequence is TGTGCCAGCAGCTCGAGACAGTATGGCTACACCTTC. As protein: CASSSRQYGYTF.

The chain has TRBV19 and TRBJ2-5, with 9 bases identical to TRBD1. The CDR3 is made up of 15 amino acids. The trim removed 2 bases at V and 5 bases at J, leaving 6 bases unmatched. From germline, CDR1 is LNHDA and CDR2 SQIVND (reference sequence). The CDR3 DNA reads TGTGCCAGTAGTATAAACAGGGGGCTCGGGGAGACCCAGTACTTC. Translated: CASSINRGLGETQYF.

The chain is built from TRBV6-2 or TRBV6-3 and TRBJ2-2; D not resolved. Trimming shortened V by 5 bases and J by 5 bases, and 6 bases separated the two germline ends. CDR1 is MNHEY, CDR2 SVGEGT, per germline. The CDR3 sequence is 12 residues long. The CDR3 coding sequence is TGTGCCAGCAGTCCCGGGACCGGGGAGCTGTTTTTT. It translates to CASSPGTGELFF.

V usage is TRBV27 and J usage is TRBJ1-1; tentative D call: TRBD1 (6 bases). Germline V gene data show CDR1 as MNHEY and CDR2 as SMNVEV (reference sequence). V was shortened by 5 bases and J by 8 bases, with 12 bases between the two germline ends. There are 12 residues in the CDR3. CDR3 sequence (DNA): TGTGCCAGCAGTGGGGGAAGGGGGGAAGCTTTCTTT. This encodes CASSGGRGEAFF.

The genes are TRBV6-5 and TRBJ2-7, with TRBD1 identical over 7 bases. Germline V gene lookup returns CDR1 MNHEY and CDR2 SVGAGI. V trimming: 6 bases; J trimming: 2 bases; junction bases outside the gene matches: 7. The CDR3 is 14 residues long. This CDR3 is CASSVGQVTYEQYF. CDR3 coding DNA: TGTGCCAGCAGCGTAGGACAGGTTACCTACGAGCAGTACTTC.

The rearrangement uses TRBV18 and TRBJ2-3; TRBD1 matches 9 bases. Trimming took 4 bases from V and 3 from J; bases not matched to a gene: 8. The CDR3 is 16 residues long. Germline CDR1 KGHSH, CDR2 LQKENI. CDR3 DNA: TGTGCCAGCTCACGAGGACAGGGGAGGTCGACAGATACGCAGTATTTT. Translating it yields CASSRGQGRSTDTQYF.

The gene calls are TRBV21-1 and TRBJ2-7; TRBD2 reflects the table's D call only, with no check against the DNA. TRBV21-1 has pseudogene status. This CDR3 region has 13 residues. CDR3 residues: CASSKDGTLEQYF. In nucleotides, the CDR3 is TGTGCCAGCAGCAAAGACGGGACTCTGGAGCAGTACTTC.

The chain couples TRBV10-3 to TRBJ2-3; 8 nucleotides match TRBD2. J was trimmed by 5 bases and V by 6 bases; bases with no gene match: 13. Germline CDR1 is ENHRY and CDR2 is SYGVKD. The CDR3 has 16 amino acids. The CDR3 here is CAISGGRGGSLDTQYF. As DNA, the CDR3 is TGTGCCATCAGCGGGGGCCGCGGGGGGTCCTTAGATACGCAGTATTTT.

The chain carries TRBV7-8 and TRBJ2-5; a possible D gene is TRBD1 (6 bases). V lost 5 bases, J lost 2 bases, and 18 bases lay in between. The CDR3 spans 16 residues. The germline gives CDR1 SGHVS, CDR2 FQNEAQ. CDR3: CASSVRDITLQETQYF. The CDR3 nucleotides are TGTGCCAGCAGCGTCAGGGACATCACCCTACAAGAGACCCAGTACTTC.

This clone occurred once. The rearrangement joins TRBV27 to TRBJ1-6; D not resolved. The CDR3 sequence is 14 residues long. V was shortened by 3 bases and J by 7 bases, with 10 bases between the two germline ends. Germline values: CDR1 MNHEY, CDR2 SMNVEV (reference sequence). In nucleotides, the CDR3 is TGTGCCAGCAGTTTCTCTCAGAAGAATTCACCCCTCCACTTT. Translating gives CASSFSQKNSPLHF.

This clone occurred a few times. The rearrangement joins TRBV5-4 to TRBJ1-1, with a tentative D call TRBD1 (6 bases). The CDR3 is 13 residues long. Trimming took off 2 bases at V and 3 bases at J, with 8 bases between the two ends. Germline assignment: CDR1 SGHNT and CDR2 YYREEE (reference sequence). CDR3 bases: TGTGCCAGCAGCTTTAACAGGGACACTGAAGCTTTCTTT. Its protein is CASSFNRDTEAFF. Filled out from reference TRBV5-4 and TRBJ1-1, the complete variable domain reads ETGVTQSPTHLIKTRGQQVTLRCSSQSGHNTVSWYQQALGQGPQFIFQYYREEENGRGNFPPRFSGLQFPNYSSELNVNALELDDSALYLCASSFNRDTEAFFGQGTRLTVV.

This sequence joins TRBV11-2 and TRBJ2-7, with 11 bases aligning to TRBD1. The V and J ends lost 5 bases and 3 bases, in that order; junction bases with no gene match: 9. Germline-derived CDR1 and CDR2 are SGHAT and FQNNGV. The CDR3 extends over 16 amino acids. CDR3 nucleotide sequence: TGTGCCAGCAGCCACATGGGACAGGGGGTATTCTACGAGCAGTACTTC. Its protein is CASSHMGQGVFYEQYF. Using reference TRBV11-2 and TRBJ2-7 for the parts outside the CDR3, the full variable domain is EAGVAQSPRYKIIEKRQSVAFWCNPISGHATLYWYQQILGQGPKLLIQFQNNGVVDDSQLPKDRFSAERLKGVDSTLKIQPAKLEDSAVYLCASSHMGQGVFYEQYFGPGTRLTVT.

The chain links TRBV5-1 to TRBJ1-1; the match to TRBD1 covers 7 bases. With 0 bases clipped from V and 0 bases from J, the junction kept 5 bases outside the gene matches. CDR1 and CDR2 from the germline V gene are SGHRS and YFSETQ. This CDR3 has 16 residues. CDR3 sequence reads: CASSLGWGQLNTEAFF. As DNA, the CDR3 is TGCGCCAGCAGCTTGGGATGGGGACAGTTGAACACTGAAGCTTTCTTT.

This chain joins TRBV4-2 and TRBJ1-1, with D possibly being TRBD1 (6 bases). CDR3 length equals 17 residues. Trimming took 4 bases from V and 1 from J, leaving 19 bases between them. Germline lookup yields CDR1 LGHNA and CDR2 YNFKEQ. The CDR3 bases are TGTGCCAGCAGCCGGGAGGTAGGGGGGGCCACGAACACTGAAGCTTTCTTT. It codes for CASSREVGGATNTEAFF.

The chain joins TRBV27 to TRBJ2-2; 10 positions match TRBD2. The CDR3 covers 16 residues. Germline CDR1 reads MNHEY; CDR2 reads SMNVEV (reference sequence). Trimming took 6 bases from V and 4 from J; bases not matched to a gene: 8. Here the CDR3 reads CASSPRPSGSTGELFF. Written as DNA, the CDR3 is TGTGCCAGCAGCCCCCGGCCTAGCGGGAGCACCGGGGAGCTGTTTTTT.

J is TRBJ2-7 and V is TRBV10-3; possible D gene TRBD2, 5 bases. This CDR3 comprises 11 residues. Trimming cost V 5 bases and J 7 bases, with 9 bases left between them. CDR1 and CDR2 from the germline V gene are ENHRY and SYGVKD. CDR3 sequence (DNA): TGTGCCATCAGTACCTCGGGGGAGCAGTACTTC. It translates to CAISTSGEQYF.

The rearrangement links TRBV11-2 to TRBJ2-1, with 15 positions matching TRBD2. This CDR3 spans 17 amino acids. Trimming cost V 5 bases and J 4 bases; bases outside gene matches: 6. The V gene's germline CDR1 is SGHAT and CDR2 FQNNGV. The CDR3 is CASSRGLAGGGYNEQFF. Here the CDR3 DNA reads TGTGCCAGCAGCCGGGGACTAGCGGGGGGCGGGTACAATGAGCAGTTCTTC.

This clone was recorded once. The chain joins TRBV15 to TRBJ2-7; 10 nucleotides line up with TRBD2. Germline V gene lookup returns CDR1 LNHNV and CDR2 YYDKDF (reference sequence). The CDR3 has 15 amino acids. V lost 3 bases, J lost 7 bases, and 9 bases stayed unmatched. CDR3 nucleotides: TGTGCCACCAGCAGTAAACCTAGCGGGAGTGAGGAGCAGTACTTC. Protein sequence: CATSSKPSGSEEQYF.

The J gene is TRBJ2-7, the V gene TRBV6-4; 7 positions match TRBD2. The CDR3 runs to 15 residues. V dropped 6 bases and J dropped 3; count of bases not matched to a gene: 11. Germline CDR1 is MRHNA and CDR2 is SNTAGT. The CDR3 DNA reads as TGTGCCAGCAGCCTTGAGGGAGGGGCCGGCTACGAGCAGTACTTC. It is translated as CASSLEGGAGYEQYF.

There are a few counts of this clone. This chain links TRBV7-9 with TRBJ2-7, with 9 bases aligning to TRBD1. The CDR3 loop spans 15 amino acids. The V and J ends lost 2 bases and 9 bases, in that order; junction bases with no gene match: 11. CDR1 is SEHNR, CDR2 FQNEAQ, per germline (reference sequence). The CDR3 loop is CASSLSGTGLIGQYF. CDR3 nucleotide sequence: TGTGCCAGCAGCTTATCCGGGACAGGGCTTATCGGGCAGTACTTC.

The genes are TRBV6-5 and TRBJ1-3; the D is unclear. CDR1 is MNHEY, CDR2 SVGAGI, per germline. Trimming removed 7 bases from V and 4 bases from J, with 14 bases in between. This CDR3 spans 14 amino acids. The CDR3 DNA sequence: TGTGCCAGCACTTTATCCGGGGAGGGAAACACCATATATTTT. Translation: CASTLSGEGNTIYF.